The present TCR beta chain was sequenced within a study of shared clonotypes between healthy human individuals (dated by TCRdb to about 2020). Background for the entire study: The cohort included three men and a couple of women between 18 and 49 years of age. For each donor, CD4 naive and CD4 memory were each run on three plates, CD8 naive on two plates, and CD8 memory on one plate. To estimate repertoire size and how much clonotype sharing occurs between individuals, the study deeply sequenced the blood TCR repertoires of several healthy adults. To increase sequencing depth and limit assay-specific biases, different laboratories used diverse techniques to prepare libraries and sequence TCR repertoires. Each donor's leukapheresis produced roughly between about 0.85 and 10 billion PBMCs. Study-wide conclusions, independent of this receptor: Sharing across several donors was observed for about 5% of naive CD4, about 3.2% of naive CD8, 2% to 2.5% of memory CD4, and approximately 0.41% of memory CD8 clonotypes. Even with the large sequencing depth, rarefaction of the sorted-subset datasets indicated that sequencing was incomplete. Sampling was restricted to blood, and TCR repertoires in tissues likely differ from the TCR repertoires found in blood. Because the study included only a small number of donors, the genetic and exposure-history diversity represented was limited. Larger estimated clonotype richness was generally found for naive subsets than for memory subsets. Compared with non-shared clonotypes, clonotypes shared by all four sorted-subset donors had higher generation probabilities. Pairwise subsampling led to the expectation that sequencing depth would affect the degree of clonotype sharing among donors.

Sequences MNHEY (CDR1) and SVGAGI (CDR2) are obtained from the germline V gene. The CDR3 runs 15 amino acids, cysteine and phenylalanine included. Solely the CDR3 DNA is kept, with 45 bases framed from the first base. Trimming removed 2 bases from V and 5 bases from J, leaving 14 bases between the germline ends. Using the deep immunoSEQ assay, multiplex PCR amplified TCR CDR3 regions from genomic DNA. Genomic DNA extracted from each cell subset was distributed evenly over all wells of several immunoSEQ 96-well plates, and each plate served as one replicate. For sorted subsets, each replicate PCR was loaded with around 220 ng genomic DNA, equivalent to some 31,000 T cell genomes. Purified libraries were measured with a Qubit 3.0 fluorometer, size-checked on a Bioanalyzer 2100, and measured again with the KAPA Library Quantification kit. Every immunoSEQ 96-well plate was sequenced on a dedicated single-read 150-cycle Illumina NextSeq 550 flow cell. The original methods were these. The immunoSEQ output contained only junctional sequences without quality scores, so filtering could not match that applied to full-length reads. To assign V/J genes and CDR3, sequences were annotated using PyIR, a Python wrapper for IgBLAST v1.9, with IMGT germline references. Reads with weak V/J assignments (E-value above 1e-6), missing CDR3, stop codons, out-of-frame junctions, or ambiguous translated residues were removed. V3J clonotypes were defined as sequences sharing an identical inferred V gene, J gene, and CDR3 amino acid sequence. To compute the percentage overlap between repertoires, the number of shared unique clonotypes was divided by the size of the smaller repertoire. Repertoire richness was assessed with RTK rarefaction, the Chao1 estimator, and Recon v2.1 estimates of unobserved clonotypes. Generation probabilities for all TCRbeta clonotypes obtained by the gDNA method from a handful of donors were computed using OLGA. Entries here come from immuneACCESS through TCRdb and include only in-frame sequences with V and J called. Some clones fail to appear in such tables; in the studies checked, an unresolved V gene covers under half of the shortfall, and the cause of the remainder is unknown. V and J calls and clone size follow that table, whereas D and trimming were derived from the DNA. For this sample the table gives around 700,000 clones, of which around four fifths were detected only once. Around 1.8% of the sample goes to the ten largest clones.

Donors were healthy HIV-negative adults with no recently reported acute infections or vaccinations. All donors were Caucasian adults living in Nashville, Tennessee, USA. CD4+ T cells were enriched by magnetic negative selection, after which naive cells were positively selected on CD45RA and the negative fraction was taken as the memory subset. Blood was obtained by leukapheresis, after which PBMCs were separated by Ficoll-Histopaque density gradient centrifugation and cryopreserved in liquid nitrogen vapor phase. Analytical flow cytometry was used to check the purity and quantity of each magnetically sorted T cell population. Genomic DNA was isolated from every sorted fraction and measured by UV absorbance on a Nanodrop 2000c. This clone was counted only a few times. Its antigen specificity is not known. Per-nucleotide qualities are absent, and no much larger clonotype sits a single base away.

The chain is assembled from TRBV6-5 and TRBJ2-3; TRBD1 might be the D gene, on 6 matching bases. This receptor was taken from a woman aged 25 to 45 in good health. Sequences were obtained from memory CD4+ T cells sorted from blood. Per the publication, the cell subset or site label means: CD45RA-negative fraction. The DNA reads TGTGCCAGCAGTTACCGCAGGGGTTCTGGAGATACGCAGTATTTT. This codes for CASSYRRGSGDTQYF.